These 12 T cell receptor beta chains were all obtained from the same sample, sequenced in a study of T cells after yellow fever vaccination. One entry per CDR3 protein results from TCRdb running MiXCR on the 5' RACE reads. The table has some 600,000 distinct CDR3 sequences, 17% seen once; the top ten hold roughly 17%. Specimen: PBMCs, collected 5 to 6 days after the first yellow fever vaccination. The receptor set was obtained from a man between 18 and 29 years old who received the YFV17D yellow fever vaccine.

The sample holds a few counts of this clonotype. The chain couples TRBV18 to TRBJ1-5, with 8 bases that match TRBD1. V shed 3 bases and J 7 bases; nucleotides not matched to a gene: 2. CDR1 is KGHSH, CDR2 LQKENI, per germline. CDR3 size: 13 residues. The CDR3 region is CASSPRGRQPQHF. CDR3 DNA sequence: TGTGCCAGCTCACCCAGGGGGCGGCAGCCCCAGCATTTT.

The rearrangement joins TRBV9 to TRBJ1-1; possible D gene TRBD1, 5 bases. Germline lookup yields CDR1 SGDLS and CDR2 YYNGEE. Trimming left V 3 bases short and J 3 bases short, with 15 bases between. This CDR3 has 15 residues. This CDR3 reads CASSAGGGADTEAFF. DNA for the CDR3: TGTGCCAGCAGCGCGGGGGGGGGAGCCGACACTGAAGCTTTCTTT.

This sequence joins TRBV5-1 and TRBJ2-2; D gene ambiguous. Germline CDR1 is SGHRS and CDR2 is YFSETQ. This CDR3 is built from 15 residues. Trimming took off 5 bases at V and 0 bases at J, with 11 bases between the two ends. Written as DNA, the CDR3 is TGCGCCAGCAGTAGTGGAGACACGAACACCGGGGAGCTGTTTTTT. Residues: CASSSGDTNTGELFF.

V is TRBV7-9 and J is TRBJ2-7; perhaps TRBD2 as D (6 bases). The CDR3 sequence is 14 residues long. V was shortened by 2 bases and J by 2 bases, with 10 bases between the two germline ends. Germline CDR1 and CDR2: SEHNR and FQNEAQ (reference sequence). The CDR3 DNA reads as TGTGCCAGCAGCTTAATGGGACTGACCTACGAGCAGTACTTC. This codes for CASSLMGLTYEQYF. Using reference TRBV7-9 and TRBJ2-7 for the parts outside the CDR3, the full variable domain is DTGVSQNPRHKITKRGQNVTFRCDPISEHNRLYWYRQTLGQGPEFLTYFQNEAQLEKSRLLSDRFSAERPKGSFSTLEIQRTEQGDSAMYLCASSLMGLTYEQYFGPGTRLTVT.

The chain recombines TRBV20-1 with TRBJ2-1; no firm D call. The CDR3 totals 12 residues. CDR1 DFQATT and CDR2 SNEGSKA come from the germline V gene (reference sequence). With 6 bases removed from V and 8 bases from J, the gap between germline ends came to 14 bases. In DNA, the CDR3 is TGCAGTGCGCCGGGTCTACGTTATGAGCAGTTCTTC. Translation gives CSAPGLRYEQFF.

This clonotype was counted many times. The CDR3 DNA sequence: TGTGCCAGCACCCCCGACAGCAACACCGGGGAGCTGTTTTTT. Translating it yields CASTPDSNTGELFF. The V gene is TRBV7-3, the J gene TRBJ2-2; a possible D gene is TRBD1 (5 bases). Trimming took off 7 bases at V and 2 bases at J, with 11 bases between the two ends. The germline CDR1 and CDR2 sequences are SGHTA and FQGTGA. The CDR3 covers 14 residues.

This clonotype occurred a few times. The chain employs TRBV20-1 and TRBJ2-5, with 12 bases identical to TRBD2. CDR3 length: 16 residues. The germline V gene encodes CDR1 DFQATT and CDR2 SNEGSKA (reference sequence). V lost 6 bases and J lost 4; bases outside the gene matches: 12. In DNA form, the CDR3 reads TGCAGTGCACCGACTCTAGCGGGGGGGTCGGGAGAGACCCAGTACTTC. Translated, it gives CSAPTLAGGSGETQYF.

This clonotype was observed a few times. The chain links TRBV6-2 or TRBV6-3 to TRBJ1-1, with TRBD1 identical over 9 bases. The germline V gene has CDR1 MNHEY and CDR2 SVGEGT. This CDR3 region has 15 residues. The ends lost 0 bases at V and 6 bases at J; junction bases unmatched: 5. Written as DNA, the CDR3 is TGTGCCAGCAGTTACTCCCGGGACAGGGCTTCTGAAGCTTTCTTT. It translates to CASSYSRDRASEAFF.

This clonotype was counted a few times. This rearrangement joins TRBV4-2 to TRBJ1-5; 8 nucleotides match TRBD1. CDR3 length equals 14 residues. Germline loops: CDR1 LGHNA, CDR2 YNFKEQ. V was clipped by 5 bases and J by 7 bases; unmatched bases: 7. CDR3 DNA: TGTGCCAGCAGCGAGACAGGGGCGAGGCAGCCCCAGCATTTT. Protein: CASSETGARQPQHF.

This clonotype was counted only a few times. The J gene is TRBJ1-5, the V gene TRBV6-5, with D possibly being TRBD1 (5 bases). The CDR3 is made up of 11 amino acids. The V end lost 9 bases, the J end lost 4 bases, and 7 bases lay between the germline ends. Per the germline V gene, CDR1 is MNHEY and CDR2 is SVGAGI. CDR3 bases: TGTGCCAGGGGGGGTAATCAGCCCCAGCATTTT. It is translated as CARGGNQPQHF.

The CDR3 sequence is CASSRGTSGGVYNEQFF. The DNA of the CDR3 is TGTGCCAGCAGCCGGGGGACTAGCGGGGGGGTCTACAATGAGCAGTTCTTC. This chain links TRBV7-2 with TRBJ2-1; 16 bases match TRBD2. The CDR3 is 17 amino acids. The V gene end was trimmed by 5 bases and the J gene end by 3 bases; junction bases not matched to a gene: 4. Germline CDR1 reads SGHTA; CDR2 reads FQGNSA. The full variable domain, in which reference TRBV7-2 and TRBJ2-1 provide the parts outside the CDR3, is GAGVSQSPSNKVTEKGKDVELRCDPISGHTALYWYRQSLGQGLEFLIYFQGNSAPDKSGLPSDRFSAERTGGSVSTLTIQRTQQEDSAVYLCASSRGTSGGVYNEQFFGPGTRLTVL.

The rearrangement uses TRBV7-2 and TRBJ2-7, with a weak D call TRBD2 (5 bases). V was cut by 3 bases and J by 4 bases, with 13 bases left in between. Germline V lookup: CDR1 SGHTA, CDR2 FQGNSA. CDR3 length: 14 amino acids. Written as DNA, the CDR3 is TGTGCCAGCAGCTTGTCAGCGGCGGGTTACGAGCAGTACTTC. Residues: CASSLSAAGYEQYF.